The present T cell receptor (beta chain) was sequenced within a study of T cells in Graves' hyperthyroidism and ophthalmopathy. Study-level background: Peripheral blood sampling occurred at initial diagnosis, before any treatment.

This clonotype was seen more than once but under ten times. Trimming cost V 3 bases and J 3 bases, with 11 bases left between them. Germline V gives CDR1 LNHDA, CDR2 SQIVND (reference sequence). CDR3 length: 15 residues. TCR beta CDR3 regions were amplified from RNA. First-round RT-PCR of the TCR CDR3 relied on the HTBI primer set. TCRdb re-analysed the multiplex PCR reads in MiXCR, keeping a single row per CDR3 protein. The sample holds about 840,000 distinct CDR3 sequences; roughly 40% are singletons and the top ten take 8% to 9%. Patients counted as stable if ophthalmopathy did not develop within 18 months. Disease duration under 2 months; hyperthyroidism patients were aged 18 to 65. Clinical symptoms, serum thyroxine and TRAb, thyroid ultrasound and orbital computed tomography were used for the diagnoses.

Sequencing was performed on blood. The rearrangement links TRBV19 to TRBJ2-2, with a possible D match to TRBD1 (5 bases). The sequence came from a man between 18 and 29 years old with Graves' hyperthyroidism. This chain's CDR3 is CASSILTDYTGELFF. The CDR3 region has the DNA TGTGCCAGTAGTATTCTGACAGACTACACCGGGGAGCTGTTTTTT.